These 18 T cell receptor beta chains were all obtained from the same sample, sequenced in a study of neurological immune-mediated disorders (dated by TCRdb to about 2019). The library relied on 5' RACE. Reads for this sample came from an Illumina HiSeq 2500. The public reads were reprocessed in TCRdb via fastp at Q25 and MiXCR, keeping in-frame beta chains. CDR3 protein duplicates are merged, each entry listing the most common genes and DNA. In all, the sample holds about 20,000 distinct CDR3 sequences, and 7% to 8.5% of those were seen once. Around 16% of the sample is held by the ten biggest clonotypes. The sequenced material came from CD8+ T cells from blood. Receptors originate from a woman aged 25 to 39 with HTLV-1-associated myelopathy (HAM/TSP).

In its sample, this clonotype was seen many times. The chain couples TRBV5-1 to TRBJ1-1, with 7 nucleotides matching TRBD1. Germline CDR1 and CDR2: SGHRS and YFSETQ. The V gene end was trimmed by 5 bases and the J gene end by 0 bases; junction bases not matched to a gene: 7. The CDR3 has 15 residues. CDR3 sequence: CASRTAGQLNTEAFF. For the CDR3, the DNA is TGCGCCAGCAGAACTGCGGGACAGCTGAACACTGAAGCTTTCTTT. The complete variable domain, with remaining parts taken from reference TRBV5-1 and TRBJ1-1, reads KAGVTQTPRYLIKTRGQQVTLSCSPISGHRSVSWYQQTPGQGLQFLFEYFSETQRNKGNFPGRFSGRQFSNSRSEMNVSTLELGDSALYLCASRTAGQLNTEAFFGQGTRLTVV.

This clonotype was found many times. The rearrangement joins TRBV30 to TRBJ1-1; D not certain. The V gene's germline CDR1 is GTSNPN and CDR2 SVGIG (reference sequence). There are 11 residues in the CDR3. The V gene lost 6 bases and the J gene lost 6 bases, with 11 bases spanning the gap. The CDR3 coding sequence is TGTGCCTGCGGAGGGATCGCTGAAGCTTTCTTT. As protein: CACGGIAEAFF.

This clonotype has a count of ten or more. The J gene is TRBJ2-1, the V gene TRBV20-1; D not resolved. Trimming pared 5 bases from V and 2 bases from J, leaving 19 bases between. CDR1 is DFQATT, CDR2 SNEGSKA, per germline (reference sequence). CDR3 length: 16 amino acids. CDR3 DNA: TGCAGTGCTGGGTCGTCGTTTGAGGCGACCTACAATGAGCAGTTCTTC. Protein product: CSAGSSFEATYNEQFF.

In this sample, this clonotype turned up many times. This sequence joins TRBV5-6 and TRBJ1-6, with 7 bases aligning to TRBD1. The V gene's germline CDR1 is SGHDT and CDR2 YYEEEE. V gave up 5 bases and J gave up 10 bases; unmatched junction bases: 12. The CDR3 consists of 15 residues. The DNA for the CDR3 is TGTGCCAGCAGACAGGACAGGTGGAGAGGATCACCCCTCCACTTT. Translation gives CASRQDRWRGSPLHF.

This clonotype was seen at least ten times. V is TRBV3-1 and J is TRBJ2-7; D unresolved. The CDR3 spans 13 residues. Germline assignment: CDR1 LGHDT and CDR2 YNNKEL (reference sequence). V was pared by 6 bases and J by 3 bases, with 12 bases between. The CDR3 nucleotides are TGTGCCAGCAGTCCCGGGCCAGGCTACGAGCAGTACTTC. As protein: CASSPGPGYEQYF.

At least ten counts were recorded for this clonotype. The chain recombines TRBV20-1 with TRBJ2-3; 11 bases are shared with TRBD2. The CDR3 totals 14 residues. V lost 4 bases, J lost 2 bases, and 2 bases stayed unmatched. Germline CDR1 and CDR2: DFQATT and SNEGSKA (reference sequence). The chain's CDR3 is CSAISGGATDTQYF. CDR3 in DNA: TGCAGTGCTATTAGCGGGGGGGCCACAGATACGCAGTATTTT.

This clonotype was recorded many times. V is TRBV5-1 and J is TRBJ1-5; weak D call: TRBD1 (5 bases). Germline lookup yields CDR1 SGHRS and CDR2 YFSETQ. The CDR3 is made up of 15 amino acids. Trimming pared 3 bases from V and 3 bases from J, leaving 13 bases between. The CDR3 DNA sequence: TGCGCCAGCAGCTCCGGACCGGGACCCAATCAGCCCCAGCATTTT. This sequence encodes CASSSGPGPNQPQHF.

In its sample, this clonotype was seen many times. The chain's CDR3 is CASSQDLRDRNSNEQFF. CDR3 DNA sequence: TGTGCCAGCAGCCAAGATCTCCGGGACAGGAATAGCAATGAGCAGTTCTTC. The V call is TRBV14, the J call TRBJ2-1, with 8 bases matching TRBD1. This CDR3 comprises 17 residues. V shed 0 bases and J 6 bases; nucleotides not matched to a gene: 10. Germline CDR1 is SGHDN and CDR2 is FVKESK.

This clonotype was observed many times. This chain uses TRBV6-4 with TRBJ2-3; TRBD1 aligns across 7 bases. J gave up 0 bases and V 7 bases, and 4 bases lay outside the gene matches. Per the germline V gene, CDR1 is MRHNA and CDR2 is SNTAGT. The CDR3 runs 14 residues. The CDR3, as DNA: TGTGCCAGCAAAGGGGGCCTTAGCACAGATACGCAGTATTTT. This sequence encodes CASKGGLSTDTQYF.

This clonotype has more than one count but fewer than ten. A much bigger clone sits one base away, suggesting this may be a read error. No conserved phenylalanine or tryptophan is present at the end of the CDR3, so a read error is the likely explanation. The chain links TRBV27 to TRBJ2-7; 9 bases match TRBD2. CDR1 and CDR2 from the germline V gene are MNHEY and SMNVEV (reference sequence). V lost 4 bases, J lost 0 bases, and 7 bases stayed unmatched. The CDR3 contains 16 residues. This CDR3 is CASSWSAGGRSYEQYC. The CDR3 nucleotides are TGTGCCAGCAGTTGGTCGGCGGGGGGGCGCTCCTACGAGCAGTACTGC.

This clonotype showed up many times. The rearrangement uses TRBV20-1 and TRBJ2-3; 11 nucleotides line up with TRBD2. Unmatched junction bases numbered 13, after V lost 5 bases and J lost 3 bases. Germline V lookup: CDR1 DFQATT, CDR2 SNEGSKA (reference sequence). This CDR3 is 17 amino acids long. CDR3 sequence reads: CSAAYPTSGEGTDTQYF. The CDR3, as DNA: TGCAGTGCTGCATATCCGACTAGCGGGGAGGGTACAGATACGCAGTATTTT.

By sample fraction, this clonotype is medium-sized (0.01 to 0.1%). The chain employs TRBV6-2 or TRBV6-3 and TRBJ2-1; the match to TRBD2 covers 8 bases. The CDR3 sequence is 15 residues long. Germline values: CDR1 MNHEY, CDR2 SVGEGT. Trimming took 4 bases from V and 4 from J; bases not matched to a gene: 6. CDR3 in DNA: TGTGCCAGCAGTTCTAGAGCGGGGGTATACAATGAGCAGTTCTTC. Translating it yields CASSSRAGVYNEQFF.

This clonotype was counted ten times or more. CDR3 bases: TGTGCCAGCAGCTTCGCTATGGTAGGGACTAGCCCAGATACGCAGTATTTT. Translation gives CASSFAMVGTSPDTQYF. This chain joins TRBV7-8 and TRBJ2-3, with TRBD2 matching over 9 bases. This CDR3 comprises 17 residues. Per the germline V gene, CDR1 is SGHVS and CDR2 is FQNEAQ. Losses at the gene ends were 3 bases for V and 4 bases for J; bases not matched to a gene: 11. The variable domain in full, with the rest retrieved from reference TRBV7-8 and TRBJ2-3, is GAGVSQSPRYKVAKRGQDVALRCDPISGHVSLFWYQQALGQGPEFLTYFQNEAQLDKSGLPSDRFFAERPEGSVSTLKIQRTQQEDSAVYLCASSFAMVGTSPDTQYFGPGTRLTVL.

At least ten counts were recorded for this clonotype. The V call is TRBV7-2, the J call TRBJ1-4; D not certain. Looked up from germline, CDR1 is SGHTA and CDR2 is FQGNSA. Between the trimmed V and J ends, which lost 2 bases and 4 bases, there was a span of 14 bases. This CDR3 contains 16 residues. The CDR3 sequence is CASSLRFAGINEKLFF. The DNA of the CDR3 is TGTGCCAGCAGCTTACGCTTTGCGGGGATTAATGAAAAACTGTTTTTT.

This clonotype was found many times. This rearrangement joins TRBV5-1 to TRBJ2-1; possibly TRBD2 for D (7 bases). Germline V CDR1 and CDR2: SGHRS, YFSETQ. CDR3 length equals 14 residues. V was clipped by 0 bases and J by 9 bases, with 13 bases between them. The CDR3 bases are TGCGCCAGCAGCTTGGAGGTGGGGGGGCCTGAGCAGTTCTTC. Its protein is CASSLEVGGPEQFF.

This clonotype was seen repeatedly, ten times or more. The chain uses TRBV29-1 and TRBJ1-2, with unresolved D. V lost 6 bases, J lost 2 bases, and 13 bases lay in between. The CDR3 spans 13 residues. From germline, CDR1 is SQVTM and CDR2 ANQGSEA. CDR3 in amino acids: CSVKGGYNYGYTF. CDR3 coding DNA: TGCAGCGTAAAAGGAGGGTACAACTATGGCTACACCTTC.

This clonotype was counted at least ten times. The rearrangement links TRBV6-1 to TRBJ2-6; D is undetermined. The V end was cut by 5 bases, the J end by 0 bases, with 8 bases between. The CDR3 spans 15 residues. Germline V gene data show CDR1 as MNHNS and CDR2 as SASEGT. The CDR3 is CASSPEISGANVLTF. The CDR3 coding sequence is TGTGCCAGCAGTCCCGAGATCTCTGGGGCCAACGTCCTGACTTTC.

The sample holds many counts of this clonotype. The chain links TRBV7-8 to TRBJ2-1; unclear D gene. V lost 5 bases and J lost 4, with 15 bases in between. The CDR3 consists of 15 residues. Germline CDR1 reads SGHVS; CDR2 reads FQNEAQ. The CDR3 DNA is TGTGCCAGCAGCGATTCAGCGTTAGTATACAATGAGCAGTTCTTC. Encoded protein: CASSDSALVYNEQFF.